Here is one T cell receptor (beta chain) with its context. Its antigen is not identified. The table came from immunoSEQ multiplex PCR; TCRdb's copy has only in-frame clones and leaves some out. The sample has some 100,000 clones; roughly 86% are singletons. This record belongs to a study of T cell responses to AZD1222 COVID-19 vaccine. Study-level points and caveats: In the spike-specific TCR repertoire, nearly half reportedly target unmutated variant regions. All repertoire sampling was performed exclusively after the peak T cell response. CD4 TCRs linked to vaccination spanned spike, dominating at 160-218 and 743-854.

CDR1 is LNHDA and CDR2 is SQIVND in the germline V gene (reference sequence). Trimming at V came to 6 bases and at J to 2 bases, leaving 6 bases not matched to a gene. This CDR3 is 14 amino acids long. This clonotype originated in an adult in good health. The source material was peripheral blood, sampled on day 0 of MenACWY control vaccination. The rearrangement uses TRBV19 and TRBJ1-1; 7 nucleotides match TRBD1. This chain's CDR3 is CASSPTGYNTEAFF. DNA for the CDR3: TGTGCCAGTAGCCCGACAGGGTACAACACTGAAGCTTTCTTT.